This TCR beta chain was captured in a study of blood T cell repertoires in COVID-19. The wider study: PBMCs, B-cell-depleted T cells, or T cells were the source of the cDNA or gDNA that made up the material.

Per the original methods: Using reference gene primer amplification, nucleated cell counts were estimated. Libraries were prepared by immunoSEQ multiplex PCR; TCRdb keeps only in-frame clonotypes and omits some of them. V and J calls and clone size are given by that table; D and trimming were obtained from the DNA. The sample holds about 150,000 clones, approximately 85% seen once. The CDR3 sequence is 17 residues long. CDR1 is SGHKS and CDR2 is YYEKEE in the germline V gene (reference sequence). Trimming removed 3 bases from V and 0 bases from J, with 18 bases in between. The source material was peripheral blood. The sequence derives from a woman aged 55 to 70 with COVID-19, enrolled during active disease. The V gene is TRBV5-5, the J gene TRBJ1-2; D uncertain. The CDR3 sequence: CASSSPVGEGTNYGYTF. The CDR3 DNA reads as TGTGCCAGCAGCTCCCCCGTCGGCGAGGGAACTAACTATGGCTACACCTTC.